The rows below give T cell receptor beta chains drawn from one sample of a study of blood T cell repertoires in COVID-19. Generated by immunoSEQ multiplex PCR, the TCRdb table keeps only in-frame clones and is missing some. The top ten hold about 7% of the sample, which has some 180,000 clones, approximately 88% seen once. Sequencing was performed on peripheral blood. These receptors were obtained from a woman aged 40 to 50 with COVID-19, enrolled during active disease. Both conserved end residues are part of each CDR3. A D gene is named only where the DNA matches it firmly.

V gene	D gene	J gene	CDR3 protein	CDR3 DNA
TRBV2	TRBD2	TRBJ2-5	CASQRGPGETQYF	TGTGCCAGCCAGCGGGGGCCCGGGGAGACCCAGTACTTC
TRBV28	.	TRBJ1-6	CASSRGRSFTTLHF	TGTGCCAGCAGTAGGGGCCGGAGTTTTACAACCCTCCACTTT
TRBV6-5	.	TRBJ1-5	CASRGRVSNQPQHF	TGTGCCAGCAGGGGCAGGGTAAGCAATCAGCCCCAGCATTTT
TRBV10-1	.	TRBJ2-5	CASSGGQETQYF	TGCGCCAGCTCCGGGGGACAAGAGACCCAGTACTTC
TRBV4-1	.	TRBJ2-5	CASSQDIRYSSLNGDEETQYF	TGCGCCAGCAGCCAAGATATCAGGTACAGTTCGTTGAACGGGGATGAAGAGACCCAGTACTTC
TRBV5-1	TRBD1	TRBJ2-1	CASSSGQVIYNEQFF	TGCGCCAGCAGCTCGGGACAGGTGATCTACAATGAGCAGTTCTTC
TRBV2	TRBD2	TRBJ2-3	CASSGAGGRTIDTQYF	TGTGCCAGCAGTGGGGCGGGCGGGAGGACAATCGATACGCAGTATTTT
TRBV2	TRBD1	TRBJ2-7	CASSSGGAGEQYF	TGTGCCAGCAGCTCAGGGGGCGCGGGGGAGCAGTACTTC
TRBV6-2/TRBV6-3	TRBD2	TRBJ2-7	CASSWASGGADEQYF	TGTGCCAGCAGTTGGGCTAGCGGGGGGGCCGACGAGCAGTACTTC
TRBV7-9	.	TRBJ2-2	CASPGHSLSGELFF	TGTGCCAGCCCGGGACATAGTTTAAGTGGGGAGCTGTTTTTT
TRBV27	TRBD1	TRBJ1-1	CASSLPTGEAFF	TGTGCCAGCAGTTTGCCGACAGGGGAGGCTTTCTTT
TRBV11-1	.	TRBJ2-1	CASSPTAGSYNEQFF	TGTGCCAGCAGCCCGACAGCTGGCTCCTACAATGAGCAGTTCTTC
TRBV9	.	TRBJ2-3	CASSVGQSTSTDTQYF	TGTGCCAGCAGCGTTGGACAGTCGACTAGCACAGATACGCAGTATTTT
TRBV11-2	.	TRBJ1-1	CASSLVHRGSLNTEAFF	TGTGCCAGCAGCTTAGTACATCGAGGGTCTTTGAACACTGAAGCTTTCTTT
TRBV6-5	TRBD1	TRBJ1-1	CASSYYRGKTEAFF	TGTGCCAGCAGTTATTACAGGGGGAAAACTGAAGCTTTCTTT
TRBV28	.	TRBJ2-3	CVVRRETEHTQYF	TGTGTCGTCCGCCGGGAGACCGAACATACGCAGTATTTT
TRBV7-2	.	TRBJ1-1	CASSFGVVNTEAFF	TGTGCCAGCAGCTTCGGTGTGGTGAACACTGAAGCTTTCTTT